The 9 T cell receptor beta chains below all came from one sample that was sequenced in a study of response to subunit inactivated influenza vaccine. TCRdb redid the calling of the RT-PCR reads with MiXCR, one entry per CDR3 protein. Of around 650,000 distinct CDR3 sequences listed, approximately 15% are singletons. The sequencing used PBMCs from blood, collected 12 days after vaccination. The receptors were gathered from a man aged 45 to 65 who received an inactivated influenza vaccine.

CDR3 in DNA: TGTGCCAGCAGCCAAGAGGGAGGGAGACGGAACGAGCAGTACTTC. Protein sequence: CASSQEGGRRNEQYF. The genes are TRBV3-1 and TRBJ2-7, with 7 nucleotides matching TRBD2. V shed 0 bases, J shed 5 bases, and the junction held 7 bases outside the gene matches. Germline V gene data show CDR1 as LGHDT and CDR2 as YNNKEL (reference sequence). The CDR3 length is 15 residues.

This clonotype was recorded many times. V gene TRBV10-3 combines with J gene TRBJ2-7, with no clear D. This CDR3 contains 13 residues. The germline V and J ends were trimmed by 3 bases and 12 bases, with 18 bases remaining between them. Germline CDR1 is ENHRY and CDR2 is SYGVKD. CDR3 in amino acids: CAISDPSSYVRYF. The CDR3 DNA is TGTGCCATCAGTGACCCCTCTTCGTACGTTCGGTACTTC.

This clonotype was detected many times. The gene calls are TRBV7-8 and TRBJ2-7, with D unclear. Germline CDR1 SGHVS, CDR2 FQNEAQ. The CDR3 runs to 16 residues. V dropped 1 base and J dropped 3 bases, with 16 bases sitting between them. The CDR3 DNA is TGTGCCAGCAGCTTAGATCAGGATTCCTACTACTACGAGCAGTACTTC. Its translation: CASSLDQDSYYYEQYF.

The chain is built from TRBV6-5 and TRBJ2-1; D gene ambiguous. The CDR3 is made up of 17 amino acids. Trimming left V 4 bases short and J 0 bases short, with 16 bases between. The germline V gene has CDR1 MNHEY and CDR2 SVGAGI. CDR3 bases: TGTGCCAGCAGTTTAGGCCTTAGCCGTAGCTCCTACAATGAGCAGTTCTTC. Amino acids: CASSLGLSRSSYNEQFF.

The chain carries TRBV12-3 or TRBV12-4 and TRBJ2-5; 7 bases are a match to TRBD2. The J segment lost 4 bases and the V segment lost 6 bases, leaving 14 bases of the junction unmatched. The CDR3 contains 16 residues. The CDR3 sequence: CASSPSIGGGGETQYF. In DNA form, the CDR3 reads TGTGCCAGCAGCCCATCAATTGGGGGGGGAGGAGAGACCCAGTACTTC.

The gene calls are TRBV6-5 and TRBJ2-7; 9 bases match TRBD2. From germline, CDR1 is MNHEY and CDR2 SVGAGI. The trim removed 2 bases at V and 3 bases at J, leaving 14 bases unmatched. The length of the CDR3 is 18 residues. CDR3 sequence reads: CASSYDGGRAIRSYEQYF. CDR3 DNA sequence: TGTGCCAGCAGTTACGACGGCGGGAGGGCTATTCGTAGCTACGAGCAGTACTTC.

This clonotype was observed a few times. This rearrangement joins TRBV5-1 to TRBJ2-5, with D tentatively TRBD1 or TRBD2 (6 bases each). Between the trimmed V and J ends, which lost 0 bases and 5 bases, there was a span of 14 bases. CDR1 and CDR2 from the germline V gene are SGHRS and YFSETQ. The CDR3 loop spans 15 amino acids. The CDR3 loop is CASSLEGGGGETQYF. DNA of the CDR3: TGCGCCAGCAGCTTGGAAGGAGGGGGAGGCGAGACCCAGTACTTC.

This clonotype was seen only a few times. The chain recombines TRBV29-1 with TRBJ2-1; perhaps D is TRBD1 or TRBD2 (6 bases each). From germline, CDR1 is SQVTM and CDR2 ANQGSEA. The V end was cut by 7 bases, the J end by 2 bases, with 12 bases between. CDR3 length equals 13 residues. CDR3 sequence (DNA): TGCAGCGCTACAGGGAGGCCCTACAATGAGCAGTTCTTC. It specifies CSATGRPYNEQFF.

This clonotype was counted only a few times. This chain joins TRBV28 and TRBJ2-2, with D perhaps matching TRBD1 (6 bases). The CDR3 is 16 residues long. The V end lost 0 bases, the J end lost 7 bases, and 15 bases lay between the germline ends. From germline, CDR1 is MDHEN and CDR2 SYDVKM. The DNA for the CDR3 is TGTGCCAGCAGTTTATGGAAGGACAGACTGAACGGGGAGCTGTTTTTT. It codes for CASSLWKDRLNGELFF.